This T cell receptor (beta chain) was obtained from a study of CD8+ T cells in alopecia areata. With V trimmed by 5 bases and J by 7 bases, 11 bases remained unmatched. The CDR3 consists of 16 residues. Germline values: CDR1 SGHNT, CDR2 YYREEE (reference sequence). The treatment denotes: oral pan-JAK inhibitor, 5-10 mg twice daily. Reverse transcribed after extraction, RNA yielded cDNA as the sequencing template. The assay was immunoSEQ multiplex PCR, and TCRdb's table has in-frame clones only and misses some. The sample carries roughly 180,000 clones, approximately 55% recorded once. The TCR comes from a human donor with alopecia areata. This sequence joins TRBV5-4 and TRBJ1-6, with 8 bases identical to TRBD1. This specimen was CD8+ T cells sorted from blood, taken at week 24, from a patient treated with tofacitinib. The CDR3 DNA sequence: TGTGCCAGCAGGCTCACTCAGACAGGGGTGAATTCACCCCTCCACTTT. Protein product: CASRLTQTGVNSPLHF.